This T cell receptor beta chain was captured by sequencing in a study of T cells after yellow fever vaccination (dated by TCRdb to between 2018 and 2021). Background on the whole study: The SMART-Seq v4 Ultra Low Input RNA kit was used to prepare libraries from fractions with low cell numbers. Bulk PBMC replicates and cell subsets were isolated from blood drawn at multiple timepoints before and after both primary and secondary immunization. Two healthy male donors made up the cohort, one aged 18 to 30 years and the other aged 30 to 39 years. Bulk TCR alpha and beta repertoires were sequenced longitudinally to track T-cell clones before and after primary and booster YFV17D yellow fever vaccination.

The research as a whole found: Computational filtering was needed because FACS-sorted repertoires could contain abundant contaminating clonotypes from the bulk population. Because the study included only a couple of donors, the extent to which the findings can be generalized is limited. Compared with the primary T-cell response, the secondary T-cell response was weaker but faster, peaking on day 5 rather than day 15. Most clones expanded after primary vaccination (around 96% of CD4 and about 85% of CD8) were re-detected after the booster, suggesting that broad memory maintenance occurred. A small share of clonotypes occurred in both CD4 and CD8 compartments, likely arising from convergent recombination.

TCR cDNA was synthesized by 5'RACE template switching, which introduced a universal primer site and unique molecular identifiers. Priming of cDNA synthesis was performed from both the TCR alpha and TCR beta constant segments. Libraries were amplified in two PCR steps, with sample barcodes and sequencing adapters added in the second step. Sequencing of libraries was done on Illumina HiSeq 2500 (2x100 bp) or NovaSeq (2x150 bp). Processing in the source paper ran as follows. Reads were demultiplexed and collapsed into UMI consensus sequences with MIGEC, and V(D)J alignment was performed with MiXCR. Vaccine-responding clonotypes were defined with edgeR using replicate PBMC samples, requiring FDR below 0.01 and a log2 fold change above 5 up to day 15. Each bulk clonotype was labeled CD4 or CD8 based on which sequenced repertoire, CD4 or CD8, contained the clonotype at higher abundance. TCRdb trimmed the raw reads at Q25, called clones with MiXCR and kept productive beta chains. Each entry is one CDR3 protein sequence, shown with its most common DNA and genes. For this entry, the V and J calls and clone size follow TCRdb and not the study's own pipeline. The sample records hundreds of thousands of distinct CDR3 sequences, around an eighth of which are singletons. The ten largest make up under 15% of the sample.

The intended sense of this specimen's treatment or condition label: live attenuated yellow fever vaccine strain. At each blood-draw timepoint, two biological replicates of bulk PBMCs were collected. PBMCs were isolated from peripheral blood using a standard Ficoll-Paque protocol. TriZol was used to extract RNA from bulk PBMCs, CD4 and CD8 fractions, and dextramer-positive and dextramer-negative fractions. Reading the germline V gene gives CDR1 SGDLS and CDR2 YYNGEE. V and J are truncated by 0 bases and 2 bases respectively, leaving an intervening sequence of 7 bases. The CDR3 covers 14 residues, taking in both the cysteine and the phenylalanine. Only the CDR3 DNA is retained, 42 bases long and in frame from the first base. This clonotype was detected ten times or more. Which antigen it targets is not known. Base qualities are not provided; no much larger clone lies one nucleotide away.

This receptor was identified in a man aged 25 to 45 who received the YFV17D yellow fever vaccine. The input for sequencing was PBMCs, taken on the day of the yellow fever booster vaccination. This chain joins TRBV9 to TRBJ2-3; a weak D assignment points to TRBD1 (6 bases agree). The CDR3 protein sequence reads: CASSVDRDTDTQYF. The DNA is as follows: TGTGCCAGCAGCGTAGACAGGGACACAGATACGCAGTATTTT. Reference TRBV9 and TRBJ2-3 genes cover what lies past the CDR3, so the full variable domain is DSGVTQTPKHLITATGQRVTLRCSPRSGDLSVYWYQQSLDQGLQFLIQYYNGEERAKGNILERFSAQQFPDLHSELNLSSLELGDSALYFCASSVDRDTDTQYFGPGTRLTVL.